This T cell receptor beta chain originates from a study of cytomegalovirus exposure and HLA in healthy donors. General study points: Most TCR sequences proved rare, with some public TCRs found in many donors. In vitro checks showed that a few CMV-associated chains really do target CMV antigens. In all likelihood, a cluster of highly shared sequence variants was a sequencing artifact.

Germline values: CDR1 MNHEY, CDR2 SVGAGI. Trimming pared 4 bases from V and 0 bases from J, leaving 13 bases between. The CDR3 sequence is 15 residues long. Comments on this clone: The antigen is not known.

The PCR used 60 Vbeta and 13 Jbeta primers. Clones were read by immunoSEQ multiplex PCR, and TCRdb kept only the in-frame ones, dropping some. The table shows roughly 99,000 clones, with around 76% occurring only once. V gene TRBV6-5 combines with J gene TRBJ2-7, with D unclear. The TCR was taken from a man under 40 in good health and CMV-seropositive. Sequencing was performed on PBMCs. The CDR3 coding sequence is TGTGCCAGCAGTTCCCTATCACTGAGCTCCTACGAGCAGTACTTC. It translates to CASSSLSLSSYEQYF.